The clone carrying this T cell receptor beta chain has more than one count but fewer than ten. Its antigen is unidentified. These data come from a study of post-analysis software for immune sequencing data. Notes on the study in general: About five TRBV segments (TRBV5-6, TRBV5-1 and TRBV20-1 among them) occurred more frequently in patients than in controls.

Libraries were made from TCR beta cDNA, and they carried unique molecular identifiers. The source material, roughly 0.9 to 11 million T cells, gave rise to about 520,000 cDNA molecules. MiXCR, run by TCRdb on the PCR reads, gives a single entry per CDR3 protein. The table shows hundreds of thousands of distinct CDR3 sequences, with approximately 60% occurring only once. The CDR3 loop spans 14 amino acids. CDR1 is ENHRY and CDR2 is SYGVKD in the germline V gene. V lost 6 bases and J 7 bases, leaving 16 bases between the germline ends. The V and J genes are TRBV10-3 and TRBJ2-1; D unresolved. Sequences were obtained from blood. The sequence was obtained from a girl aged 2-10 years with multiple sclerosis. For the CDR3, the DNA is TGTGCCATCAGCAACTCGGACCGTGGAAATGAGCAGTTCTTC. This codes for CAISNSDRGNEQFF.